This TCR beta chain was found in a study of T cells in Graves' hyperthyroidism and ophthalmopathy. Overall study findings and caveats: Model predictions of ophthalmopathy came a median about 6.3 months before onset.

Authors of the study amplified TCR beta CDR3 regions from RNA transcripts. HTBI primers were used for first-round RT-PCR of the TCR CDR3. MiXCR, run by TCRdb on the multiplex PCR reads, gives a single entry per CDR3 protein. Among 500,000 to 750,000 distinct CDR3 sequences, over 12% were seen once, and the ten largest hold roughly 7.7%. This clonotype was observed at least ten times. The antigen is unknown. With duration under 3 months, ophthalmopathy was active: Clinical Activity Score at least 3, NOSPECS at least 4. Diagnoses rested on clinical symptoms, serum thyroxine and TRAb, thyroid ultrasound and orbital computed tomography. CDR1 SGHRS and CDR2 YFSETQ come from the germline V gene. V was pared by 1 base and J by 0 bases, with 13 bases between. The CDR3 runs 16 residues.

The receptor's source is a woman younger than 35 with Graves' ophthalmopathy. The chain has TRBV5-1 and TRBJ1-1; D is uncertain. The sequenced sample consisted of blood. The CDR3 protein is CASSLLWGDLNTEAFF. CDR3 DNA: TGCGCCAGCAGCTTGCTATGGGGAGACTTGAACACTGAAGCTTTCTTT.